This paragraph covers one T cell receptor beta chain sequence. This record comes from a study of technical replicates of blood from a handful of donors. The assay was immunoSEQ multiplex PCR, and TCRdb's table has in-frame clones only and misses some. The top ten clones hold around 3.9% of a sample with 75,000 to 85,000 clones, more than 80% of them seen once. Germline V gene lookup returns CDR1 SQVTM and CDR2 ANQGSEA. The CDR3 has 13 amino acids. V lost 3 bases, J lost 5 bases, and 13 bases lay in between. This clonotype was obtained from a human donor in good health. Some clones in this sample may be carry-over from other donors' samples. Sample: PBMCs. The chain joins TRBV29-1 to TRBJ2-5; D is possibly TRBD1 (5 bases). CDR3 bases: TGCAGCGTTGAGGCAGGGATTCGGGAGACCCAGTACTTC. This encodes CSVEAGIRETQYF. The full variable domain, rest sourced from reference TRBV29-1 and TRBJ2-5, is SAVISQKPSRDICQRGTSLTIQCQVDSQVTMMFWYRQQPGQSLTLIATANQGSEATYESGFVIDKFPISRPNLTFSTLTVSNMSPEDSSIYLCSVEAGIRETQYFGPGTRLLVL.